Listed here is a single T cell receptor beta chain. Its cognate antigen is unknown. Germline CDR1 is KGHSH and CDR2 is LQKENI. The CDR3 is 16 amino acids. V lost 2 bases and J lost 0, with 11 bases in between. The data derive from a study of siplizumab effects on memory and regulatory T cells. Study-wide results and limits: Unstimulated subsets contained matches for only a minor fraction of alloreactive clones.

The table came from immunoSEQ multiplex PCR; TCRdb's copy has only in-frame clones and leaves some out. Of approximately 97,000 clones detected, 92% appear once; the ten largest clones hold about 1.1%. V usage is TRBV18 and J usage is TRBJ1-3, with no clear D. The source is a human donor in good health. Specimen: CD4+ T cells sorted from blood. CDR3 region: CASSPASHLSGNTIYF. CDR3 bases: TGTGCCAGCTCACCAGCGTCGCACCTCTCTGGAAACACCATATATTTT.